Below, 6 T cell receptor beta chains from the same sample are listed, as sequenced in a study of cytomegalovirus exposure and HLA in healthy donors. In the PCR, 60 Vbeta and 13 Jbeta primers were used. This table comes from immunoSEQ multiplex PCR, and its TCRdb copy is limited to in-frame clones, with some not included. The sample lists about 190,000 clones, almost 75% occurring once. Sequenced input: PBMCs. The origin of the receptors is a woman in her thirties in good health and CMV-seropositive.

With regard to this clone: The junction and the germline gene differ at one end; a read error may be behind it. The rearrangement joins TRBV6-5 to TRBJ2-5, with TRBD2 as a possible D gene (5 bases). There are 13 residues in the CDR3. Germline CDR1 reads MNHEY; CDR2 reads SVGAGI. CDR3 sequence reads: CACSYERGRTQYF. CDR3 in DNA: TGTGCCTGCAGTTACGAGCGCGGGCGGACCCAGTACTTC.

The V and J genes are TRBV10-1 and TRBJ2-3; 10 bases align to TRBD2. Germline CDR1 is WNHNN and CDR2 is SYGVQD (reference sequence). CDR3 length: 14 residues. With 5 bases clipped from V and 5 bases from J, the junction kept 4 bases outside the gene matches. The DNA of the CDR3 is TGCGCCAGCAGTCCGGGACTAGCGAGAGATACGCAGTATTTT. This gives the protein CASSPGLARDTQYF.

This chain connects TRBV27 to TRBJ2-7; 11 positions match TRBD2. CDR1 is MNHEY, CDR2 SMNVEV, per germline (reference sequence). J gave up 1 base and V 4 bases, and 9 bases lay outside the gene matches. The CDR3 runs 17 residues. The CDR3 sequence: CASSSYPGLAASYEQYF. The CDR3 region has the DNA TGTGCCAGCAGTTCCTATCCGGGACTAGCGGCTTCCTACGAGCAGTACTTC.

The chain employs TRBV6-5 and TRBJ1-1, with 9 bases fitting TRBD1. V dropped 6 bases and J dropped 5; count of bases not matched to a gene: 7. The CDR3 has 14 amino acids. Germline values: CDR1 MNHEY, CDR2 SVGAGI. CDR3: CASSPGQGRTEAFF. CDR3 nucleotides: TGTGCCAGCAGCCCGGGACAGGGAAGGACTGAAGCTTTCTTT.

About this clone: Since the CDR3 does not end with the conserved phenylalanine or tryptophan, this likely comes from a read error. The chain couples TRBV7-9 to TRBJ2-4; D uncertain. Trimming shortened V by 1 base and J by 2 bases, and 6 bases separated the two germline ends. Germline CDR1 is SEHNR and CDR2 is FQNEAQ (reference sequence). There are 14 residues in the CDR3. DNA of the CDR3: TGTGCCAGCAGCTTAGTCGATACCAAAAACATTCAGTACCTC. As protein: CASSLVDTKNIQYL.

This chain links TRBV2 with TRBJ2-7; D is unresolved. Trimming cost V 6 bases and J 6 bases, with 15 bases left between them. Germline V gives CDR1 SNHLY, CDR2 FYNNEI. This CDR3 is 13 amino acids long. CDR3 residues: CASSATSPGEQYF. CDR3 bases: TGTGCCAGCAGCGCTACTTCACCGGGCGAGCAGTACTTC.